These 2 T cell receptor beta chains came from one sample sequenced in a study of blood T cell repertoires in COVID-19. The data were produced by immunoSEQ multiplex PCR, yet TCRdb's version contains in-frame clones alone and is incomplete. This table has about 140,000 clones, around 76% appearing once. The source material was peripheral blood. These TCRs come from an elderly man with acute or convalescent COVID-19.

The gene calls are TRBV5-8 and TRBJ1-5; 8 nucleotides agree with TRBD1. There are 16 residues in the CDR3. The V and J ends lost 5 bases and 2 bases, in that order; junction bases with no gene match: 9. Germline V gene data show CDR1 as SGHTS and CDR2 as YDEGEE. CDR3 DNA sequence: TGTGCCAGCAGTAAAGGGACAGGCGGGGGCAATCAGCCCCAGCATTTT. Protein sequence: CASSKGTGGGNQPQHF.

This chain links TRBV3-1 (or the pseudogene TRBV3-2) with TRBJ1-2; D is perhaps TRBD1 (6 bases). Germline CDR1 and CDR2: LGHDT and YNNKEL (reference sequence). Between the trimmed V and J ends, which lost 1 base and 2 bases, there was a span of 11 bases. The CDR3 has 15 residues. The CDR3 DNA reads TGTGCCAGCAGCCAAGGAACAGGGCCGAACTATGGCTACACCTTC. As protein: CASSQGTGPNYGYTF.